The 5 T cell receptor beta chains below all came from one sample that was sequenced in a study of Ad26.COV2.S vaccination and SARS-CoV-2 variants. Treatment indicated: 15 to 20 received Ad26.COV2.S at low or high dose, single or two shots; roughly 5 received placebo; per-sample allocation not given. Specimens were obtained on day 63 following the first vaccine or placebo injection. Clones were read by immunoSEQ multiplex PCR, and TCRdb kept only the in-frame ones, dropping some. This sample has over 350,000 clones, with 75% to 90% found just once. The sample in question was peripheral blood, obtained in a trial of Ad26.COV2.S vaccine versus placebo. Every receptor here comes from a person between 18 and 65 years old who received the Ad26.COV2.S COVID-19 vaccine or a placebo.

The V call is TRBV7-2, the J call TRBJ1-5, with D possibly TRBD1 on 5 matching bases. The CDR3 length is 15 residues. V was trimmed by 1 base and J by 6 bases, leaving 13 bases between them. Germline V gene data show CDR1 as SGHTA and CDR2 as FQGNSA. The CDR3 reads CASSLDIWGTQPQHF. Written as DNA, the CDR3 is TGTGCCAGCAGCTTAGATATTTGGGGGACTCAGCCCCAGCATTTT.

The chain employs TRBV5-4 and TRBJ1-2; no clear D gene. Per germline, CDR1 SGHNT and CDR2 YYREEE (reference sequence). V lost 0 bases, J lost 0 bases, and 9 bases lay in between. The CDR3 runs 15 residues. CDR3 nucleotide sequence: TGTGCCAGCAGCTTGGCGGGAGGAGCTAACTATGGCTACACCTTC. Its translation is CASSLAGGANYGYTF.

Written as DNA, the CDR3 is TGTGCCAGCTCACATGATACCGGGGAGCTGTTTTTT. It codes for CASSHDTGELFF. The chain has TRBV18 and TRBJ2-2; no reliable D call. Germline-derived CDR1 and CDR2 are KGHSH and LQKENI. With 4 bases removed from V and 5 bases from J, the gap between germline ends came to 5 bases. The length of the CDR3 is 12 residues.

The rearrangement links TRBV7-2 to TRBJ2-7; D uncertain. The CDR3 has 15 amino acids. Trimming took 1 base from V and 0 from J, leaving 10 bases between them. Germline V gene data show CDR1 as SGHTA and CDR2 as FQGNSA. The CDR3 DNA sequence: TGTGCCAGCAGCTTAGGGCAGGAGCTCTCCTACGAGCAGTACTTC. This gives the protein CASSLGQELSYEQYF. The full variable domain, completed using reference TRBV7-2 and TRBJ2-7, is GAGVSQSPSNKVTEKGKDVELRCDPISGHTALYWYRQSLGQGLEFLIYFQGNSAPDKSGLPSDRFSAERTGGSVSTLTIQRTQQEDSAVYLCASSLGQELSYEQYFGPGTRLTVT.

Remarks on this clone: This sample also contains other DNA sequences that code for the same CDR3. CDR3 protein: CASSLGLAGSTDTQYF. The CDR3, as DNA: TGTGCCAGCAGCTTGGGACTAGCGGGGAGCACAGATACGCAGTATTTT. The V gene is TRBV11-3, the J gene TRBJ2-3, with TRBD2 identical over 13 bases. V gave up 3 bases and J gave up 0 bases; unmatched junction bases: 0. Per germline, CDR1 SGHNT and CDR2 YENEEA. CDR3 size: 16 residues.